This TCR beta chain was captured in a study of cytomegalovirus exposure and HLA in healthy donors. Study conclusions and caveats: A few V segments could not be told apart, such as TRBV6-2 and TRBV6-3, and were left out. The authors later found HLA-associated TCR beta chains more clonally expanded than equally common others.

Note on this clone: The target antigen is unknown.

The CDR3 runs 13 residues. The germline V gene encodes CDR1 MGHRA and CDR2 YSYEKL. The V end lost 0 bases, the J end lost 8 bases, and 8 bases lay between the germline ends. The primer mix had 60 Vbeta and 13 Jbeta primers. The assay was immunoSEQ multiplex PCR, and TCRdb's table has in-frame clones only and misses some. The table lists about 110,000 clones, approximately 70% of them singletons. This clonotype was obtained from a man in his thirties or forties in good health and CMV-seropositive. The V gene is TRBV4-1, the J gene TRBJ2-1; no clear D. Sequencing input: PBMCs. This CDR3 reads CASSQDMIDEQFF. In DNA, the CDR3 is TGCGCCAGCAGCCAAGATATGATAGATGAGCAGTTCTTC.